This T cell receptor beta chain was identified during a study of T cells in women clearing cervical HPV infection (dated by TCRdb to the late 2010s). Regarding the complete study: Cases were approximately 25 women with histologically confirmed HPV16-related CIN3 or worse, including a couple of invasive cancers. Controls were around 25 women whose single incident HPV16 infection cleared within 12 months without precancer or cancer developing. Blood from cases was drawn at the visit where the lesion was first identified, while blood from controls was drawn once the infection was no longer detected. Among cases, blood sampling came a median of about 150 days after lesion detection, with an interquartile range of roughly 90 to 230 days. Since only a few of the women had HLA typing available, the possibility that HLA type was acting as a confounder could not be ruled out. This exploratory proof-of-principle case-control study, nested within the Guanacaste HPV Natural History Study in Costa Rica, compared TCR repertoires among women with different cervical HPV16 outcomes. Cases and controls were matched on age within five years and on year of sample collection. A median age of approximately 34 years was observed in cases versus roughly 40 in controls, and no significant differences in baseline characteristics were found. In the parent cohort, 10,000 to 11,000 women aged 18 or older were enrolled in Guanacaste, Costa Rica, during about 1993 to 1995 and then followed for less than nine years. Five blinded duplicates per group were added as quality controls, so that 60 or so samples were obtained: roughly 50 participants and 10 replicates. The investigation overall reported the following: The cross-sectional design could not show whether the associations came before the infection or were a result of it, and neither effector/memory subsets nor HPV-specific T cells were isolated. Cases were distinguished from controls with an estimated AUC of 0.65 to 0.85 by random forest classifiers combining richness and V gene abundances. TRBV6-7 relative abundance was lower in cases than in controls (roughly 0.11% versus 0.16%; Bonferroni P = 0.0008). Because T-cell numbers per sample were unknown, differences in richness could reflect varying T-cell content rather than repertoire biology. Across sequencing depths, CIN3+ cases showed significantly higher TCR repertoire richness than controls, but evenness did not differ between the groups.

To note about this clone: This clone's antigen is unknown. The sequenced fragment ends 3 residues before the CDR3 boundary, so the rest is inferred from the germline J gene.

Every participant had a single incident cervical HPV16 infection, and prevalent HPV16 infections were excluded. Cervical HPV DNA was detected with MY09/MY11 PCR, and genotyping was done with dot-blot hybridization. Approximately 15 mL of heparinized blood were centrifuged, and the buffy coat was split into aliquots, frozen at -30 degrees C, and then kept at -80 degrees C. Genomic DNA was extracted from buffy coat specimens using QIAGEN kits. The immunoSEQ assay used multiplex PCR to amplify TCR beta CDR3 regions from an average of around 1.2 ug of genomic DNA per sample. Primer bias was corrected in the assay by using a complete synthetic TCR repertoire to establish an amplification baseline. The amplicons were sequenced using the Illumina platform. Concerning the study's data processing: Error correction of the sequences involved clustering with frequency ratios plus a modified nearest-neighbor algorithm, after which the sequences were analyzed in the immunoSEQ Analyzer using IMGT gene definitions. At each rarefaction depth, TCR richness and evenness were averaged across 20 rarefaction repeats, and samples with fewer sequences than that depth were excluded. Wilcoxon rank sum tests with FDR correction were used to compare V, D and J gene relative abundances between the groups. An intraclass correlation of approximately 96% for TCR richness and an average of around 82% across 66 gene segments were obtained from the blinded duplicates. TCRdb took over this immuneACCESS table, retaining in-frame rearrangements with V and J assigned. Such tables are incomplete; in checked studies, under half of the missing clones stem from an unresolved V gene, and the remainder is unexplained. V and J calls and clone size are given by that table; D and trimming were obtained from the DNA. The sample's own table lists around 28,000 clones. Jointly, the top ten make up under 5% of the sample.

Including cysteine and phenylalanine, the CDR3 has 16 amino acids. The DNA shown is the part of the CDR3 that was read: 39 bases, in frame from base 1. Via the germline V gene, CDR1 is SGHVS and CDR2 FQNEAQ. For this chain, trimming is 7 bases at the V end and 2 bases at the J end, and the number of junction bases without a gene match is 10. The chain links TRBV7-8 with TRBJ2-3; TRBD2 lines up with 9 middle nucleotides. Material for sequencing was blood buffy coat. This TCR was recovered from a woman between 18 and 69 years old with a cervical HPV16 infection that either progressed to CIN3+ or cleared (not recorded which). CDR3 reads: CASTHAGGAYTDTQYF. The CDR3 bases that were read are TGTGCCAGCACTCATGCGGGGGGGGCGTACACAGATACG. The entire variable domain, with the stretches around the CDR3 drawn from the reference TRBV7-8 and TRBJ2-3 proteins, is GAGVSQSPRYKVAKRGQDVALRCDPISGHVSLFWYQQALGQGPEFLTYFQNEAQLDKSGLPSDRFFAERPEGSVSTLKIQRTQQEDSAVYLCASTHAGGAYTDTQYFGPGTRLTVL.